This T cell receptor beta chain was found in a study of CD8 T cells in Susac syndrome. Controls were healthy donors (matched for age and sex). In germline, CDR1 is MNHNS, CDR2 SASEGT. CDR3 length equals 12 residues. The germline V and J ends were trimmed by 10 bases and 9 bases, with 19 bases remaining between them. In this sample, this clonotype turned up a few times. With random hexamers, 0.5 to 1 ug RNA was reverse transcribed. TCRdb redid the calling of the immunoSEQ multiplex PCR reads with MiXCR, one entry per CDR3 protein. The data contain under 200,000 distinct CDR3 sequences, about 90% of them singletons.

The sequenced material came from CD4+ T cells from PBMCs. This chain joins TRBV6-1 and TRBJ2-7; a possible D gene is TRBD1 (6 bases). The TCR sequence derives from a human donor in good health. The CDR3 coding sequence is TGTGCCACGAGTCTACAGGGTTTCGGGCAGTACTTC. Amino acids: CATSLQGFGQYF.